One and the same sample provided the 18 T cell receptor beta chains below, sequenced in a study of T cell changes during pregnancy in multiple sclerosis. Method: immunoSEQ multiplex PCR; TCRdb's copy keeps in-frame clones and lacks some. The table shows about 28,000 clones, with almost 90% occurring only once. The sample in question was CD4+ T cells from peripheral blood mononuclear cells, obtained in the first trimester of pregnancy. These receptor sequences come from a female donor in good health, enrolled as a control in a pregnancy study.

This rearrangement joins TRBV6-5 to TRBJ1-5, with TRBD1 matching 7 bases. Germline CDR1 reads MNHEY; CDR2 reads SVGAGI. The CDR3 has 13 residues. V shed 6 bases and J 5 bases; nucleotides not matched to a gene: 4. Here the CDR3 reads CASSRTGDQPQHF. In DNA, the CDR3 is TGTGCCAGCAGCCGGACAGGAGATCAGCCCCAGCATTTT.

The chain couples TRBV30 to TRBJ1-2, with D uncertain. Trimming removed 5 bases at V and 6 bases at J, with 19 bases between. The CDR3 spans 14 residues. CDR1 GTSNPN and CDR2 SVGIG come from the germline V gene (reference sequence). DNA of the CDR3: TGTGCCTGGGCAGCAAGACGTATCGACAATGGCTACACCTTC. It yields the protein CAWAARRIDNGYTF.

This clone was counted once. The CDR3 loop reads CASIDLNTEAFF. The CDR3 DNA is TGTGCCAGTATCGACTTGAACACTGAAGCTTTCTTT. This chain joins TRBV19 and TRBJ1-1; D remains ambiguous. V was pared by 7 bases and J by 0 bases, with 6 bases between. The CDR3 is made up of 12 amino acids. Germline lookup yields CDR1 LNHDA and CDR2 SQIVND (reference sequence). The full variable domain, rest sourced from reference TRBV19 and TRBJ1-1, is DGGITQSPKYLFRKEGQNVTLSCEQNLNHDAMYWYRQDPGQGLRLIYYSQIVNDFQKGDIAEGYSVSREKKESFPLTVTSAQKNPTAFYLCASIDLNTEAFFGQGTRLTVV.

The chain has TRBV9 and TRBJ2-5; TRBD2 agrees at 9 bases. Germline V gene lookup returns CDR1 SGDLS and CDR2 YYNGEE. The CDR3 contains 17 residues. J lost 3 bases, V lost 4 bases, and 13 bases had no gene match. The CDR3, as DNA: TGTGCCAGCAGCCCCCGACAGGGCGGGGGGGCAGAAGAGACCCAGTACTTC. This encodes CASSPRQGGGAEETQYF.

The CDR3 here is CASSEDRLYGYTF. In nucleotides, the CDR3 is TGTGCCAGCAGTGAAGACAGGCTCTATGGCTACACCTTC. V is TRBV2 and J is TRBJ1-2; possible D gene TRBD1, 5 bases. Germline V gene lookup returns CDR1 SNHLY and CDR2 FYNNEI. The germline V and J ends were trimmed by 1 base and 4 bases, with 7 bases remaining between them. The CDR3 loop spans 13 amino acids.

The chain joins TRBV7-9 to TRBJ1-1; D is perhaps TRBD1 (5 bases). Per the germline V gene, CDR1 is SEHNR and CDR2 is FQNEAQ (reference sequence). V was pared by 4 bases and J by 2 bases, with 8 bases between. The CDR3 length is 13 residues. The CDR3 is CASSWGLNTEAFF. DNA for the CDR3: TGTGCCAGCAGCTGGGGACTCAACACTGAAGCTTTCTTT. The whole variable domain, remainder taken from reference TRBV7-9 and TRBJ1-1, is DTGVSQNPRHKITKRGQNVTFRCDPISEHNRLYWYRQTLGQGPEFLTYFQNEAQLEKSRLLSDRFSAERPKGSFSTLEIQRTEQGDSAMYLCASSWGLNTEAFFGQGTRLTVV.

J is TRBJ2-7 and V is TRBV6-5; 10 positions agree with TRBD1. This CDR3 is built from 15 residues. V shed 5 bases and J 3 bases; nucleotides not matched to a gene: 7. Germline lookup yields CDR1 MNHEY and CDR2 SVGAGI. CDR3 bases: TGTGCCAGCAGTCGCGCCCGGGACAGGGGCTACGAGCAGTACTTC. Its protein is CASSRARDRGYEQYF.

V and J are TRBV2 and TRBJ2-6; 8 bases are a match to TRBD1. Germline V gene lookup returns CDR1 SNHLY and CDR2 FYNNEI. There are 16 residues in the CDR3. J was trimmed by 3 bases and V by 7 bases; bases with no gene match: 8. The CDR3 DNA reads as TGTGCCAGCAAGCAGGGGGCAGGAATTGGGGCCAACGTCCTGACTTTC. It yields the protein CASKQGAGIGANVLTF.

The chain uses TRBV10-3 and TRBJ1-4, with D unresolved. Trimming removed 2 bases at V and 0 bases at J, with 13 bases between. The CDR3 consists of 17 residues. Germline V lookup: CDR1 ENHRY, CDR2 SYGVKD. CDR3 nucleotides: TGTGCCATCAGTGAGGGGCCAGGTTCTACAACTAATGAAAAACTGTTTTTT. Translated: CAISEGPGSTTNEKLFF.

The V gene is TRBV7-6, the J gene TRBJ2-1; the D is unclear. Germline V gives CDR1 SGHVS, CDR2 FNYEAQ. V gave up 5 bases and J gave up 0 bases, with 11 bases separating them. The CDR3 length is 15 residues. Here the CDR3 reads CASSPRANSYNEQFF. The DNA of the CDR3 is TGTGCCAGCAGCCCCCGTGCTAACTCCTACAATGAGCAGTTCTTC.

The CDR3 nucleotides are TGTGCCAGCAGCCCTAACCCGACAGGAGCCAAAAACATTCAGTACTTC. This gives the protein CASSPNPTGAKNIQYF. This chain connects TRBV7-6 to TRBJ2-4, with a tentative D call TRBD1 (6 bases). The CDR3 has 16 residues. Trimming took 5 bases from V and 0 from J, leaving 14 bases between them. Germline V gives CDR1 SGHVS, CDR2 FNYEAQ.

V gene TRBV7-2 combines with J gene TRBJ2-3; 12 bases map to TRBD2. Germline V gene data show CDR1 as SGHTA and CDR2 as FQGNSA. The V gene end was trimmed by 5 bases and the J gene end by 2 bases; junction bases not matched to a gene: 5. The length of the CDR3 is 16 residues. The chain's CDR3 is CASSPGTSGLTDTQYF. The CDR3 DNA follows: TGTGCCAGCAGCCCGGGGACTAGCGGGCTCACAGATACGCAGTATTTT.

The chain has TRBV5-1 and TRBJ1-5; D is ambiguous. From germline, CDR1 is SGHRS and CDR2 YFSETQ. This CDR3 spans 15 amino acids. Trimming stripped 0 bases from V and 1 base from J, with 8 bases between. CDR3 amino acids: CASSLGHSSNQPQHF. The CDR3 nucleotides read TGCGCCAGCAGCTTGGGGCACAGCAGCAATCAGCCCCAGCATTTT.

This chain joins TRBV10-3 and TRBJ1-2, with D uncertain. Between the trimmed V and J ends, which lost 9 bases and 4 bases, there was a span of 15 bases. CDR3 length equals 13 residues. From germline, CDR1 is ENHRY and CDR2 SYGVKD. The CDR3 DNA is TGTGCCATGCTACAGACCACTGGCTATGGCTACACCTTC. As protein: CAMLQTTGYGYTF.

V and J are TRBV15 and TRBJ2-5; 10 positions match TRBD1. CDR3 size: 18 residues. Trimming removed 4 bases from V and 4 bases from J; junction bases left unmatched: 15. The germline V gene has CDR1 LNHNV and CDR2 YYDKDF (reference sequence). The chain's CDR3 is CATSKTYTGTGATETQYF. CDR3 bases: TGTGCCACCAGCAAGACTTATACCGGGACAGGGGCAACAGAGACCCAGTACTTC.

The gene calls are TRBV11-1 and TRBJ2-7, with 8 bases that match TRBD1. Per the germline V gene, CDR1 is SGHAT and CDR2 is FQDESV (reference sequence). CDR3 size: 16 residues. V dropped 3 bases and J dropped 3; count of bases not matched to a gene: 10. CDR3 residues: CASSFAQGQAVYEQYF. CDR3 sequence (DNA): TGTGCCAGCAGCTTCGCCCAGGGACAGGCGGTCTACGAGCAGTACTTC.

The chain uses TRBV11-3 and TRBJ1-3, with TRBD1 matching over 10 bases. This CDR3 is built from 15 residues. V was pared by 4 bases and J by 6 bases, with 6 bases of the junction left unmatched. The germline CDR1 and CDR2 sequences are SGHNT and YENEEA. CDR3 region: CASSWDRGYENTIYF. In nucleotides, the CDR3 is TGTGCCAGCAGCTGGGACAGGGGATACGAAAACACCATATATTTT.

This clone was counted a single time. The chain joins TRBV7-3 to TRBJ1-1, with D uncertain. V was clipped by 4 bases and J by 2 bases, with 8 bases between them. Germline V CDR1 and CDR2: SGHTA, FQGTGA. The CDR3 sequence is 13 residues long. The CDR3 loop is CASSSMSNTEAFF. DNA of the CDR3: TGTGCCAGCAGCTCAATGTCCAACACTGAAGCTTTCTTT.